This TCR beta chain comes out of a study of T cell responses to AZD1222 COVID-19 vaccine. Study-level points and caveats: It was only 6 or 7 AZD1222 recipients who were seropositive at baseline. In all cases, repertoires were sampled only after the peak T cell response. Within unmutated variant regions lay the reported targets of nearly half of spike-specific TCRs. Increased Spike-specific TCR breadth and depth were observed after two AZD1222 doses.

The CDR3 has 13 amino acids. Germline lookup yields CDR1 SSHAT and CDR2 FNYEAQ (reference sequence). Method: immunoSEQ multiplex PCR; TCRdb's copy keeps in-frame clones and lacks some. The repertoire holds approximately 210,000 clones, about 89% seen once, with nearly 3.5% in the top ten. Of note for this clone: What it binds is not known. The junction differs from germline at one of its ends, possibly a read error.

This chain joins TRBV7-7 and TRBJ2-1; 7 bases agree with TRBD2. This sample comprised peripheral blood, obtained 28 days after the second AZD1222 dose. The clonotype comes from an adult who received the AZD1222 COVID-19 vaccine. DNA of the CDR3: TGTGCTAGCAGCTCCGTAGCGGGCGGGGAGCAGTTCTTC. Translated, it gives CASSSVAGGEQFF. Filled out from reference TRBV7-7 and TRBJ2-1, the complete variable domain reads GAGVSQSPRYKVTKRGQDVTLRCDPISSHATLYWYQQALGQGPEFLTYFNYEAQPDKSGLPSDRFSAERPEGSISTLTIQRTEQRDSAMYRCASSSVAGGEQFFGPGTRLTVL.